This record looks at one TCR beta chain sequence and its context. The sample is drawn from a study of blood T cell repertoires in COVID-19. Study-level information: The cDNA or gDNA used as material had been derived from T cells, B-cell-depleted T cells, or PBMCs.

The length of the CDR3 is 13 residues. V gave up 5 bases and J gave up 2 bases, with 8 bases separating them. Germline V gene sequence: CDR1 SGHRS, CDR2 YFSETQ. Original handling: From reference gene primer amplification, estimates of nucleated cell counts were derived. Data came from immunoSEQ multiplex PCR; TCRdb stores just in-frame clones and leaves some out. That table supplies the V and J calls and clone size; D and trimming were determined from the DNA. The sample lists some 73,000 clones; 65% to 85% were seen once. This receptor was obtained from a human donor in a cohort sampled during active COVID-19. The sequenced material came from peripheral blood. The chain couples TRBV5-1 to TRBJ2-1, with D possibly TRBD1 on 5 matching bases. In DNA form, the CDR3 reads TGCGCCAGCAGTAGGGGCCCCTACAATGAGCAGTTCTTC. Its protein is CASSRGPYNEQFF.